One and the same sample provided the 25 T cell receptor beta chains below, sequenced in a study of T cell clusters in autoimmune cytopenias. TRB rearrangements were amplified by touch-down multiplex PCR with mixed TRB-A/B primers. TCRdb re-called the multiplex PCR reads and catalogs CDR3 proteins one per entry, DNA excluded. In all, the sample yields roughly 2,700 distinct CDR3 sequences. Tens of thousands of genome equivalents of blood DNA were amplified for TRB. The sample was peripheral blood. The source is a human donor with an autoimmune cytopenia or autoimmune hepatitis (not recorded which).

Considering frequency, this clonotype is large. The rearrangement uses TRBV6-6 and TRBJ2-6; TCRdb's D gene call, TRBD1, goes unchecked for lack of DNA. Germline V gene sequence: CDR1 MNHNY, CDR2 SVGAGI (reference sequence). The CDR3 runs to 16 residues. Here the CDR3 reads CATTEGSGSGANVLTF.

This chain joins TRBV28 and TRBJ1-1; without DNA, the TCRdb call of TRBD1 cannot be checked. Germline CDR1 reads MDHEN; CDR2 reads SYDVKM. There are 13 residues in the CDR3. Here the CDR3 reads CASSSGQNTEAFF.

By frequency, this clonotype is medium-sized. The V call is TRBV24-1, the J call TRBJ2-2. CDR1 and CDR2 from the germline V gene are KGHDR and SFDVKD. The CDR3 loop spans 14 amino acids. The CDR3 loop is CATSDFGSTGELFF.

The chain carries TRBV20-1 and TRBJ2-3. The CDR3 consists of 12 residues. Germline CDR1 and CDR2: DFQATT and SNEGSKA (reference sequence). This CDR3 is CSASGLADTQYF.

This clonotype is labeled medium-sized based on frequency. This chain links TRBV30 with TRBJ2-7; TCRdb selects TRBD2, and the lack of DNA leaves this call unchecked. Germline V gene data show CDR1 as GTSNPN and CDR2 as SVGIG (reference sequence). The CDR3 is 15 amino acids. The CDR3 spells CAWSVRTRRAYEQYF.

The V call is TRBV6-1, the J call TRBJ2-4. The CDR3 loop spans 11 amino acids. Germline loops: CDR1 MNHNS, CDR2 SASEGT. The CDR3 sequence: CASSEGGIQYF.

This clonotype is classed as medium-sized (0.01 to 0.1%) by frequency. The chain recombines TRBV11-1 with TRBJ2-3; TCRdb gives TRBD1 as the D gene, but with no DNA this cannot be confirmed. CDR3 length: 16 amino acids. In germline, CDR1 is SGHAT, CDR2 FQDESV (reference sequence). CDR3 amino acids: CASSLAGGTFTDTQYF.

This clonotype is medium-sized by frequency. CDR3 region: CASSLRALAGGWETQYF. The chain uses TRBV11-2 and TRBJ2-5; the D call from TCRdb, TRBD2, cannot be confirmed without DNA. This CDR3 has 17 residues. Germline lookup yields CDR1 SGHAT and CDR2 FQNNGV.

The chain joins TRBV28 to TRBJ2-3; the D gene TCRdb calls, TRBD1, cannot be checked with no DNA. This CDR3 has 15 amino acids. Looked up from germline, CDR1 is MDHEN and CDR2 is SYDVKM. CDR3 residues: CASSWTGASTDTQYF.

This clonotype is called large (0.1 to 1%) based on its frequency. The rearrangement joins TRBV5-5 to TRBJ1-6; TCRdb calls TRBD1, which cannot be checked without DNA. Germline V gene data show CDR1 as SGHKS and CDR2 as YYEKEE (reference sequence). There are 14 residues in the CDR3. This CDR3 is CASSRDRGRSPLHF.

The chain uses TRBV5-6 and TRBJ2-7; TCRdb's D call of TRBD2 is untestable without DNA. The CDR3 is made up of 16 amino acids. The germline V gene encodes CDR1 SGHDT and CDR2 YYEEEE. CDR3: CASSLGLAGGPHEQYF.

The chain links TRBV5-6 to TRBJ2-7; the TRBD2 assignment by TCRdb is unverifiable without DNA. Germline V gene data show CDR1 as SGHDT and CDR2 as YYEEEE. The CDR3 spans 17 residues. The CDR3 reads CASSFASGEGGGYEQYF.

The V call is TRBV7-9, the J call TRBJ1-5. This CDR3 comprises 17 residues. Germline V lookup: CDR1 SEHNR, CDR2 FQNEAQ (reference sequence). The CDR3 loop reads CASSTWGDLASNQPQHF.

The chain is built from TRBV20-1 and TRBJ2-7; TCRdb calls TRBD2, which cannot be checked without DNA. The CDR3 length is 16 residues. Germline CDR1 is DFQATT and CDR2 is SNEGSKA (reference sequence). The CDR3 sequence is CSAVRGTAGVWNEQYF.

This clonotype is classed as medium-sized (0.01 to 0.1%) by frequency. The chain joins TRBV7-9 to TRBJ2-7; TCRdb names TRBD2, which stays unverified in the absence of DNA. Germline V CDR1 and CDR2: SEHNR, FQNEAQ (reference sequence). The CDR3 spans 17 residues. The CDR3 loop reads CASSSWRDGPPGYEQYF.

The gene calls are TRBV5-1 and TRBJ2-7; checking the TCRdb D call of TRBD1 is not possible without DNA. The CDR3 covers 17 residues. Germline loops: CDR1 SGHRS, CDR2 YFSETQ. The CDR3 protein is CASSLENMRQAPYEQYF.

The chain uses TRBV4-3 and TRBJ1-1. The CDR3 runs to 14 residues. The V gene's germline CDR1 is LGHNA and CDR2 YSLEER. The CDR3 is CASSQARRNTEAFF.

The chain is built from TRBV20-1 and TRBJ2-3; TCRdb names TRBD2, which stays unverified in the absence of DNA. Germline V gene lookup returns CDR1 DFQATT and CDR2 SNEGSKA (reference sequence). The CDR3 is 15 residues long. This CDR3 reads CSAPNAGGRRDTQYF.

This clonotype is classed as medium-sized by frequency. This chain uses TRBV20-1 with TRBJ2-3; TCRdb picks TRBD1, but there is no DNA to check that call. Germline assignment: CDR1 DFQATT and CDR2 SNEGSKA (reference sequence). The CDR3 extends over 16 amino acids. The CDR3 sequence is CSARGGGQGGGDTQYF.

The chain joins TRBV4-3 to TRBJ2-1; checking the TCRdb D call of TRBD2 is not possible without DNA. The CDR3 has 16 residues. Germline CDR1 LGHNA, CDR2 YSLEER. CDR3 amino acids: CASSQFSGGSYNEQFF.

The rearrangement uses TRBV5-1 and TRBJ2-7. The CDR3 consists of 11 residues. Germline values: CDR1 SGHRS, CDR2 YFSETQ. This chain's CDR3 is CASSLEDEQYF.

This clonotype counts as medium-sized by frequency. The rearrangement uses TRBV6-5 and TRBJ2-1. Germline V lookup: CDR1 MNHEY, CDR2 SVGAGI. This CDR3 spans 12 amino acids. This CDR3 is CASSEQGNEQFF.

In terms of frequency, this clonotype is medium-sized. The genes are TRBV7-2 and TRBJ2-3; there is no DNA to check the TCRdb D call of TRBD1. The CDR3 is 14 amino acids. CDR1 and CDR2 from the germline V gene are SGHTA and FQGNSA. CDR3 sequence reads: CASGKDTRTDTQYF.

In terms of frequency, this clonotype is medium-sized (0.01 to 0.1%). The CDR3 region is CASSLDVAPGPQHF. This rearrangement joins TRBV7-2 to TRBJ1-5; with no DNA, the TCRdb D assignment of TRBD1 cannot be verified. The CDR3 runs to 14 residues. The V gene's germline CDR1 is SGHTA and CDR2 FQGNSA.

This clonotype counts as medium-sized by frequency. The chain links TRBV12-3 or TRBV12-4 to TRBJ1-5; checking the TCRdb D call of TRBD1 is not possible without DNA. The CDR3 runs to 17 residues. The CDR3 sequence is CASSLGGPGPVNQPQHF.